This TCR beta chain comes out of a study of blood T cell repertoires in COVID-19. On the study more broadly: The United States, Italy and Spain provided the acute and convalescent COVID-19 samples.

Germline assignment: CDR1 SGDLS and CDR2 YYNGEE. The junction had 5 bases not matched to a gene; V was cut back by 3 bases and J by 6 bases. This CDR3 is 14 amino acids long. Participants, about 18 to 90 years old, spanned fewer than 30 US areas. Assignments of participants to cohorts depended upon their own reported clinical history. Worth noting for this clone: This sample also contains other DNA sequences that code for the same CDR3.

The repertoire was sequenced with immunoSEQ multiplex PCR; TCRdb's copy has only in-frame clones and lacks some. The data hold approximately 270,000 clones, with roughly nine tenths observed a single time. The sequencing sample was made of PBMCs or T cells enriched from blood (not recorded which). The clonotype comes from a human donor in a cohort exposed to, infected with or recovered from COVID-19 (not recorded which). The donor label of this sample is uncertain. The gene calls are TRBV9 and TRBJ2-7; 11 bases match TRBD1. Here the CDR3 DNA reads TGTGCCAGCAGCGCTTCCGGGACAGGGGGCGAGCAGTACTTC. This encodes CASSASGTGGEQYF.